This record concerns one T cell receptor (beta chain) sequence. This clonotype was recorded at least ten times. Its antigen remains unidentified. The sample holds no much larger clone one base away, and base qualities are not on file. The sample belongs to a study of neurological immune-mediated disorders (dated by TCRdb to the late 2010s). Looking at the study overall: Among the 34 multiple sclerosis patients, relapsing-remitting MS accounted for some 30 and secondary progressive MS accounted for 3. The study compared peripheral blood TCR-beta repertoires of HTLV-I-associated myelopathy (HAM/TSP) patients, multiple sclerosis patients and healthy controls using UMI-based sequencing. The approximately 98 TCR-beta libraries included longitudinal samples, technical triplicates and paired sorted CD4+ and CD8+ T-cell subsets alongside PBMC samples. The cohort comprised 68 subjects: approximately 15 HAM/TSP patients, around 34 multiple sclerosis patients and about 20 healthy controls.

General findings and caveats noted by the study authors: Phylogenetic analysis grouped repertoires from 18 of 34 MS patients into a cluster of related CDR3 sequences, suggesting a possible repertoire-level signature. No association of the MS cluster with clinical or MRI features was observed, and the need for larger cohorts was stated by the authors. No identical CDR3 amino acid sequences were found to be shared among expanded clones across subjects, suggesting that TCR-beta repertoires were private in all groups. TCR clonal expansion was highest in HAM/TSP patients and lowest in MS patients, with MS patients falling below even healthy controls.

CDR3 length: 16 amino acids, cysteine to phenylalanine. Only the CDR3 part of the read is kept: 48 bases, read in frame from the first base. Based on the germline V gene, the CDR1 and CDR2 sequences are SNHLY and FYNNEI. Deletion took 0 bases off V and 6 bases off J, with a span of 15 bases between the germline ends. cDNA synthesis used template-switch 5'RACE with a primer carrying a 10-nucleotide random unique molecular identifier tagging each TCR transcript. Each sequencing run produced over 180 million TCR-beta sequences covering 15-18 subjects. The RNeasy kit was used for extraction of total RNA. The KAPA Real-time Library Amplification kit was used to amplify TCR-beta VDJ regions with primers for the TCR constant region and the 5'RACE anchor. Sample indexes and Illumina adaptors were added in a first PCR, and a second PCR then increased library yield. After Ampure bead purification, the roughly 650 bp TCR product was size-selected on a 2% E-gel SizeSelection system. Before pooling, library quality was assessed on a Bioanalyzer, concentration was determined with Qubit, and library quantification was performed with the Kapa Library Quantification kit. An Illumina HiSeq 2500 sequenced the libraries paired-end 2 x 150 bp. To increase sequence diversity, roughly 24-32% phiX was spiked into each library pool. Per the authors' processing: Quality-filtered reads were processed with the UMI-based MiGEC pipeline, which removed over 85% of raw TCR sequences during error correction. IMGT germline references were used for alignment of VDJ genes, and clonotypes were defined by a unique CDR3 amino acid sequence together with V-J genes. Clonal expansion, Shannon diversity, and CDR3 relatedness (CalcPairwiseDistances, ClusterSamples) were evaluated with VDJtools, and phylogenetic trees were built with CLCbio workbench. A clone was classed as expanded if it had 8 or more unique UMIs, a cutoff based on coefficient-of-variation modelling across technical triplicates. Using fastp at Q25 and MiXCR, TCRdb reprocessed the public reads and kept productive beta chains. Here each entry gathers all rows of one CDR3 protein and keeps the most common genes and DNA. The V and J calls follow TCRdb's processing rather than the paper's. For this sample there are tens of thousands of distinct CDR3 sequences; 3% to 4% appear just once. The ten largest clones take up approximately 2.2% of the sample.

For the unsorted PBMC libraries, 2 million PBMCs were stored in RNAlater at -80 degrees C until RNA extraction and were used to generate the libraries. Multiple sclerosis patients were enrolled in a US clinical protocol under which disease progression was evaluated by magnetic resonance imaging. Peripheral blood was subjected to Ficoll-Hypaque density gradient centrifugation to isolate PBMCs, which were then cryopreserved in liquid nitrogen. The chain is assembled from TRBV2 and TRBJ1-5; the D region possibly corresponds to TRBD1 (5 bases align). The clonotype comes from a man aged 30 to 45 with multiple sclerosis. The sequenced sample consisted of PBMCs. The encoded CDR3 is CASSEAWNLRGQPQHF. The DNA is TGTGCCAGCAGTGAAGCGTGGAACTTAAGGGGTCAGCCCCAGCATTTT. Outside the CDR3, residues come from the reference TRBV2 and TRBJ1-5 proteins, so the full variable domain is: EPEVTQTPSHQVTQMGQEVILRCVPISNHLYFYWYRQILGQKVEFLVSFYNNEISEKSEIFDDQFSVERPDGSNFTLKIRSTKLEDSAMYFCASSEAWNLRGQPQHFGDGTRLSIL.